This T cell receptor (beta chain) came from a study of cytotoxic CD8 clonotypes in ibrutinib-treated CLL. Study in general: Outcomes included around 24 partial and 2 complete responses; after median roughly 71 months, roughly 14 stayed remitted and around 12 progressed. Findings and limits, study-wide: Clonality increased at ibrutinib response and stayed stable in sustained remission. At progression, however, it fell back toward baseline.

Assay: immunoSEQ multiplex PCR; the TCRdb copy retains only in-frame clones and omits some. The sample includes hundreds of thousands of clones, approximately 80% of them seen just once. About this clone itself: Its target is unknown.

The V gene's germline CDR1 is MNHEY and CDR2 SMNVEV (reference sequence). The CDR3 loop spans 14 amino acids. The ends were cut back, 4 bases at V and 4 bases at J, with 14 bases in the middle. This rearrangement joins TRBV27 to TRBJ2-7; no firm D call. The receptor was derived from a human donor with chronic lymphocytic leukemia. Material: PBMCs, obtained before ibrutinib treatment. CDR3 region: CASSSMSSHYEQYF. The DNA for the CDR3 is TGTGCCAGCAGTTCAATGTCCTCACATTACGAGCAGTACTTC.